Listed below are T cell receptor beta chains from one sample, sequenced in a study of CD8+CD57+ T cells in acquired aplastic anemia. TCRdb processed the reads anew with MiXCR; each CDR3 protein has one entry. The table shows 150,000 to 200,000 distinct CDR3 sequences, with approximately 48% occurring only once. The sequencing sample was made of sorted CD4+, CD8+, or CD8+CD57+ T cells (not recorded which) from PBMCs. The receptor set was obtained from a human donor with aplastic anemia. The CDR3 runs from the conserved cysteine through the conserved F or W. The D gene is left open where the match is weak. Only part of the rows carry a size: once, few, many, or a class if the clone is expanded.

J gene: TRBJ2-3
V gene: TRBV20-1
clone size: many
D gene: .
CDR3 DNA: TGCAGTGCTAGAGATTACGGGGGATCCACAGATACGCAGTATTTT
CDR3 protein: CSARDYGGSTDTQYF

J gene: TRBJ2-5
V gene: TRBV7-2
clone size: .
D gene: TRBD1
CDR3 DNA: TGTGCCAGCAGCATAAGCACAGGGGAAGAGACCCAGTACTTC
CDR3 protein: CASSISTGEETQYF

J gene: TRBJ1-2
V gene: TRBV7-3
clone size: many
D gene: TRBD1
CDR3 DNA: TGTGCCAGCAGCTCGTCCGGGACAGATTCTTATGGCTACACCTTC
CDR3 protein: CASSSSGTDSYGYTF

J gene: TRBJ2-5
V gene: TRBV7-9
clone size: few
D gene: .
CDR3 DNA: TGTGCCAGCAGCCGAACTGGAGAGACCCAGTACTTC
CDR3 protein: CASSRTGETQYF

J gene: TRBJ1-2
V gene: TRBV11-1
clone size: once
D gene: .
CDR3 DNA: TGTGCCAGCAGCGCGACCGTAACGGATCCGGGTGGCTACACCTTC
CDR3 protein: CASSATVTDPGGYTF

J gene: TRBJ1-5
V gene: TRBV10-3
clone size: .
D gene: .
CDR3 DNA: TGTGCCATCAGTGCTAGAGAGAATCTCCCGTATAGCAATCAGCCCCAGCATTTT
CDR3 protein: CAISARENLPYSNQPQHF

J gene: TRBJ1-5
V gene: TRBV15
clone size: few
D gene: .
CDR3 DNA: TGTGCCACCAGCAGAGATGCCGGGCCCCAGCATTTT
CDR3 protein: CATSRDAGPQHF

J gene: TRBJ1-1
V gene: TRBV6-5
clone size: many
D gene: .
CDR3 DNA: TGTGCCAGCAGTTCGTTCCGGGCTAACACTGAAGCTTTCTTT
CDR3 protein: CASSSFRANTEAFF

J gene: TRBJ1-6
V gene: TRBV10-3
clone size: .
D gene: .
CDR3 DNA: TGTGCCATCAGTGAGCTTCAGGCCAGTTCACCCCTCCACTTT
CDR3 protein: CAISELQASSPLHF

J gene: TRBJ1-1
V gene: TRBV2
clone size: few
D gene: .
CDR3 DNA: TGTGCCAGCAGTGTGAGTACGGGAGTGTTT
CDR3 protein: CASSVSTGVF

J gene: TRBJ1-3
V gene: TRBV7-9
clone size: many
D gene: .
CDR3 DNA: TGTGCCAGCAGCCCCAGGGGTCTTACCTCTGGAAACACCATATATTTT
CDR3 protein: CASSPRGLTSGNTIYF

J gene: TRBJ1-2
V gene: TRBV15
clone size: .
D gene: .
CDR3 DNA: TGTGCCACCAGCAGAGACACGTATGGCTACACCTTC
CDR3 protein: CATSRDTYGYTF

J gene: TRBJ2-5
V gene: TRBV6-1
clone size: .
D gene: .
CDR3 DNA: TGTGCCAGCAGTCCACCCCGGCCAGAGACCCAGTACTTC
CDR3 protein: CASSPPRPETQYF

J gene: TRBJ1-1
V gene: TRBV15
clone size: .
D gene: .
CDR3 DNA: TGTGCCACCAGCCATTCGGGGGGTCACACTGAAGCTTTCTTT
CDR3 protein: CATSHSGGHTEAFF

J gene: TRBJ1-6
V gene: TRBV7-4
clone size: .
D gene: .
CDR3 DNA: TGTGCCAGCAGCTTAGGAGTGGGGAATTCACCCCTCCACTTT
CDR3 protein: CASSLGVGNSPLHF

J gene: TRBJ2-1
V gene: TRBV24-1
clone size: many
D gene: .
CDR3 DNA: TGTGCCACCAGTGATTTTGAGAATGAGCAGTTCTTC
CDR3 protein: CATSDFENEQFF

J gene: TRBJ2-7
V gene: TRBV19
clone size: .
D gene: .
CDR3 DNA: TGTGCCAGTAGTATAGGGACTCTCGAGCAGTACTTC
CDR3 protein: CASSIGTLEQYF

J gene: TRBJ1-2
V gene: TRBV11-1
clone size: .
D gene: TRBD1
CDR3 DNA: TGTGCCAGCAGCCCGGTTGGACAGGGCCCTGGGTATGGTTATGGCTACACCTTC
CDR3 protein: CASSPVGQGPGYGYGYTF

J gene: TRBJ1-1
V gene: TRBV16
clone size: many
D gene: .
CDR3 DNA: TGTGCCAGCAGCCAATCAGCCATGAAAGCTCACACTGAAGCTTTCTTT
CDR3 protein: CASSQSAMKAHTEAFF

J gene: TRBJ1-2
V gene: TRBV6-1
clone size: many
D gene: .
CDR3 DNA: TGTGCCAGCAGTGAAGGCAGGTATGGCTACACCTTC
CDR3 protein: CASSEGRYGYTF

J gene: TRBJ2-5
V gene: TRBV7-6
clone size: .
D gene: TRBD2
CDR3 DNA: TGTGCCAGCAGCCCTGGGACTAGCGGGGAGCAAGAGACCCAGTACTTC
CDR3 protein: CASSPGTSGEQETQYF

J gene: TRBJ2-1
V gene: TRBV10-1
clone size: .
D gene: TRBD2
CDR3 DNA: TGCGCCAGCAGTGCTAACCCACCGGGACTAGCCCGGGGGGACAATGAGCAGTTCTTC
CDR3 protein: CASSANPPGLARGDNEQFF

J gene: TRBJ1-1
V gene: TRBV10-1
clone size: .
D gene: .
CDR3 DNA: TGCGCCAGCAGTGTCGGGACGAACACTGAAGCTTTCTTT
CDR3 protein: CASSVGTNTEAFF

J gene: TRBJ2-2
V gene: TRBV19
clone size: .
D gene: .
CDR3 DNA: TGCGCCAGTAGTCCCCAGACAGCGAACACCGGGGAGCTGTTTTTT
CDR3 protein: CASSPQTANTGELFF

J gene: TRBJ2-5
V gene: TRBV9
clone size: .
D gene: TRBD2
CDR3 DNA: TGTGCCAGCAGCGGTAGCGGGCACCAAGAGACCCAGTACTTC
CDR3 protein: CASSGSGHQETQYF

J gene: TRBJ2-2
V gene: TRBV29-1
clone size: .
D gene: .
CDR3 DNA: TGCAGCGTCCGGGGACCCGGGAGTGTCACCGGGGAGCTGTTTTTT
CDR3 protein: CSVRGPGSVTGELFF

J gene: TRBJ1-2
V gene: TRBV25-1
clone size: many
D gene: TRBD1
CDR3 DNA: TGTGCCAGAGGGTCGAAGGGGGCGCAATATGGCTACACCTTC
CDR3 protein: CARGSKGAQYGYTF

J gene: TRBJ2-3
V gene: TRBV6-5
clone size: many
D gene: .
CDR3 DNA: TGTGCCAGCAGTTACTCGACGCATTCCACAGATACGCAGTATTTT
CDR3 protein: CASSYSTHSTDTQYF

J gene: TRBJ2-5
V gene: TRBV7-9
clone size: many
D gene: .
CDR3 DNA: TGTGCCAGCAGCTTAGTTCGGGAGACCCAGTACTTC
CDR3 protein: CASSLVRETQYF

J gene: TRBJ2-3
V gene: TRBV2
clone size: .
D gene: .
CDR3 DNA: TGTGCCAGCGCGATCCATACGCAGTATTTT
CDR3 protein: CASAIHTQYF

J gene: TRBJ1-2
V gene: TRBV11-1
clone size: .
D gene: TRBD1
CDR3 DNA: TGTGCCAGCAGCTTAGACAGGGGGCCCGGTAACTATGGCTACACCTTC
CDR3 protein: CASSLDRGPGNYGYTF

J gene: TRBJ1-2
V gene: TRBV12-3/TRBV12-4
clone size: many
D gene: .
CDR3 DNA: TGTGCCAGCAGTTTGGTAGGCTATGGCTACACCTTC
CDR3 protein: CASSLVGYGYTF

J gene: TRBJ2-7
V gene: TRBV12-3/TRBV12-4
clone size: many
D gene: .
CDR3 DNA: TGTGCCAGCAGATCTCCGGAAGGGGCGCACGAGCAGTACTTC
CDR3 protein: CASRSPEGAHEQYF

J gene: TRBJ2-2
V gene: TRBV7-8
clone size: many
D gene: TRBD2
CDR3 DNA: TGTGCCAGCAGCCCTCGACTAGCGGGAGTAGGTACCGGGGAGCTGTTTTTT
CDR3 protein: CASSPRLAGVGTGELFF

J gene: TRBJ2-7
V gene: TRBV5-6
clone size: many
D gene: TRBD2
CDR3 DNA: TGTGCCAGCAGCTTGCCACTAGCGGGCTACGAGCAGTACTTC
CDR3 protein: CASSLPLAGYEQYF

J gene: TRBJ2-2
V gene: TRBV5-1
clone size: .
D gene: TRBD1
CDR3 DNA: TGCGCCAGCAGCTTGGGACAGGGCGCGAACACCGGGGAGCTGTTTTTT
CDR3 protein: CASSLGQGANTGELFF

J gene: TRBJ1-5
V gene: TRBV20-1
clone size: once
D gene: TRBD1
CDR3 DNA: TGCAGTGCTATCAGTCCAACCACAGGGGATCAGCCCCAGCATTTT
CDR3 protein: CSAISPTTGDQPQHF

J gene: TRBJ1-2
V gene: TRBV29-1
clone size: .
D gene: .
CDR3 DNA: TGCAGCGTTGTAGAGGAGGACATTCCCTATGGCTACACCTTC
CDR3 protein: CSVVEEDIPYGYTF

J gene: TRBJ2-7
V gene: TRBV10-2
clone size: few
D gene: .
CDR3 DNA: TGCGCCAGCAGTGTGGGCCCCCTCAGTCACGAGCAGTACTTC
CDR3 protein: CASSVGPLSHEQYF

J gene: TRBJ2-5
V gene: TRBV10-3
clone size: .
D gene: TRBD2
CDR3 DNA: TGTGCCACAGGGGCAGCGGGGGAGACCCAGTACTTT
CDR3 protein: CATGAAGETQYF

J gene: TRBJ1-6
V gene: TRBV7-2
clone size: .
D gene: .
CDR3 DNA: TGTGCCAGCTCTAACAGGGCAAATAATTCACCCCTCCACTTT
CDR3 protein: CASSNRANNSPLHF

J gene: TRBJ1-1
V gene: TRBV7-3
clone size: many
D gene: .
CDR3 DNA: TGTGCCAGCAGCTCCGGGCTGAACACTGAAGCTTTCTTT
CDR3 protein: CASSSGLNTEAFF

J gene: TRBJ1-1
V gene: TRBV19
clone size: .
D gene: TRBD1
CDR3 DNA: TGTGCCAGTAGTACTCGACAGGGGAACACTGAAGCTTTCTTT
CDR3 protein: CASSTRQGNTEAFF

J gene: TRBJ1-1
V gene: TRBV15
clone size: few
D gene: .
CDR3 DNA: TGTGCCACCAGCAGAGATCAGGGGAGCACTGAAGCTTTCTTT
CDR3 protein: CATSRDQGSTEAFF

J gene: TRBJ2-7
V gene: TRBV7-6
clone size: .
D gene: TRBD1
CDR3 DNA: TGTGCCAGCAGCGGGGACAGGGGGCGCGGCGAGCAGTACTTC
CDR3 protein: CASSGDRGRGEQYF

J gene: TRBJ2-2
V gene: TRBV15
clone size: .
D gene: .
CDR3 DNA: TGTGCCACCAGCAGAGATGGGGACCCGCGCACCGGGGAGCTGTTTTTT
CDR3 protein: CATSRDGDPRTGELFF

J gene: TRBJ2-1
V gene: TRBV7-9
clone size: few
D gene: TRBD2
CDR3 DNA: TGTGCCAGCAGGTCCAGAGCGGGAGGTTTCGATGAGCAGTTCTTC
CDR3 protein: CASRSRAGGFDEQFF

J gene: TRBJ2-7
V gene: TRBV7-2
clone size: many
D gene: .
CDR3 DNA: TGTGCCAGCAGCTTACAACTTATAACCTACGAGCAGTACTTC
CDR3 protein: CASSLQLITYEQYF

J gene: TRBJ1-2
V gene: TRBV29-1
clone size: many
D gene: .
CDR3 DNA: TGCAGCGTTGATTCCAAGGGGTTAGGTGGTGGCTACACCTTC
CDR3 protein: CSVDSKGLGGGYTF

J gene: TRBJ2-7
V gene: TRBV6-5
clone size: few
D gene: TRBD1
CDR3 DNA: TGTGCCAGCAGTTGGGACAGGGGGGCCTACGAGCAGTACTTC
CDR3 protein: CASSWDRGAYEQYF